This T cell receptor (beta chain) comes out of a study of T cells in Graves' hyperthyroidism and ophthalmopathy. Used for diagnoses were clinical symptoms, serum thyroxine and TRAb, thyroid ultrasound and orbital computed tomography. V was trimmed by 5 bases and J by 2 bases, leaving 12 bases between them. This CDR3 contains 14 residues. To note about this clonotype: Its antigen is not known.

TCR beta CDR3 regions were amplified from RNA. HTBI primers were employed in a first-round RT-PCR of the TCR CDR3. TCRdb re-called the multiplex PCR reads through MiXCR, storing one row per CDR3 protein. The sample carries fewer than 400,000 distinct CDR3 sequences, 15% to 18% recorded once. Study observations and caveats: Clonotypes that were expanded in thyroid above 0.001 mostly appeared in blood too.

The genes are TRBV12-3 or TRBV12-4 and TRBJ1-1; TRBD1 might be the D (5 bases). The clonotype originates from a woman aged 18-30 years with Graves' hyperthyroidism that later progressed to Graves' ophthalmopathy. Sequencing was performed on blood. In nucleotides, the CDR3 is TGTGCCAGCAGTCCCGCCGACAGTAACACTGAAGCTTTCTTT. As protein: CASSPADSNTEAFF.